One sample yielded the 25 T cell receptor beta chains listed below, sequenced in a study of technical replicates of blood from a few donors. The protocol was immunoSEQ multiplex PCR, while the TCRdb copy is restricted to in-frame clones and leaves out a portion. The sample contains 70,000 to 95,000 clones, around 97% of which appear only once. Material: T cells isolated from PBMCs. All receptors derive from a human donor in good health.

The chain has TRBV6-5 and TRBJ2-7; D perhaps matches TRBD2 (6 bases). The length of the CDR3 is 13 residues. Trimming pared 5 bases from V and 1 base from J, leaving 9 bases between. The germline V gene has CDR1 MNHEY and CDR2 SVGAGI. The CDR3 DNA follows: TGTGCCAGCAGTCCCGGGGGTTCCTACGAGCAGTACTTC. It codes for CASSPGGSYEQYF.

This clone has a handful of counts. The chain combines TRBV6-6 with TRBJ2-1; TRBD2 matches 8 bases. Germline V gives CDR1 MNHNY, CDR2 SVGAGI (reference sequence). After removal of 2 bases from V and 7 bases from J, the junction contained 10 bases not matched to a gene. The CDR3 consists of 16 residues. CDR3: CASSYSTRLAKNEQFF. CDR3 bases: TGTGCCAGCAGTTACAGTACGAGACTAGCGAAGAATGAGCAGTTCTTC.

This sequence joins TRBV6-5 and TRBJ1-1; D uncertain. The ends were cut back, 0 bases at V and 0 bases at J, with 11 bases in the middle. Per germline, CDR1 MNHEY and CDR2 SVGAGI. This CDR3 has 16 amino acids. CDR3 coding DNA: TGTGCCAGCAGTTACTCTGGTCAGACTCTGAACACTGAAGCTTTCTTT. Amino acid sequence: CASSYSGQTLNTEAFF.

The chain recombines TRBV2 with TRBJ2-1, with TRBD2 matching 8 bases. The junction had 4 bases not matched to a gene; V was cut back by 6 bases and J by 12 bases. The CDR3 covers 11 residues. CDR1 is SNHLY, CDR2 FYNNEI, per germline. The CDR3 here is CASRLRGGQFF. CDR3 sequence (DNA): TGTGCCAGCAGGCTCCGGGGGGGGCAGTTCTTC.

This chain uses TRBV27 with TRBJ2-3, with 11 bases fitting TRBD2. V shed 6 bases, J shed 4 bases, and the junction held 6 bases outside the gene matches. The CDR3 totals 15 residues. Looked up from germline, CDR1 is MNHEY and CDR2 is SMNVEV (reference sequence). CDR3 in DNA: TGTGCCAGCAGGAAGACTAGCGGGAACGCAGATACGCAGTATTTT. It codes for CASRKTSGNADTQYF.

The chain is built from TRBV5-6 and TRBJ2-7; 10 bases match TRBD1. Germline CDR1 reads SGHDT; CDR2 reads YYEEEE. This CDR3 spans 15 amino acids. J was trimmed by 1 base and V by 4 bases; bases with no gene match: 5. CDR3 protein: CASSQGTGVSYEQYF. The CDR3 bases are TGTGCCAGCAGCCAAGGGACAGGGGTGTCCTACGAGCAGTACTTC.

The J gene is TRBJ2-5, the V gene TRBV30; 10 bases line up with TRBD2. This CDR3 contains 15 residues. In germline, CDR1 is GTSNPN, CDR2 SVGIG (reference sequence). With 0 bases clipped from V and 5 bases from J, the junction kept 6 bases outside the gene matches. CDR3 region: CAWSVQGLATETQYF. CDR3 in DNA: TGTGCCTGGAGTGTACAGGGACTAGCGACGGAGACCCAGTACTTC.

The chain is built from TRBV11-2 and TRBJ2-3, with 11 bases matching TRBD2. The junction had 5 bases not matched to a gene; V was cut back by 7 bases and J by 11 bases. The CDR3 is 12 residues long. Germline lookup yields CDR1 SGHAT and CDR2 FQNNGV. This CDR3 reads CASTGSGRGQYF. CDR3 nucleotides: TGTGCCAGCACCGGTAGCGGGAGGGGGCAGTATTTT.

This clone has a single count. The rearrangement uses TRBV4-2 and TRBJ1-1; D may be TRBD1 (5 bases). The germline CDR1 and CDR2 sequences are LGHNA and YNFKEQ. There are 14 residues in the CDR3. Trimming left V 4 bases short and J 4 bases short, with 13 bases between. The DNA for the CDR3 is TGTGCCAGCAGCCGCCAACAGGAGACCACTGAAGCTTTCTTT. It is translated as CASSRQQETTEAFF.

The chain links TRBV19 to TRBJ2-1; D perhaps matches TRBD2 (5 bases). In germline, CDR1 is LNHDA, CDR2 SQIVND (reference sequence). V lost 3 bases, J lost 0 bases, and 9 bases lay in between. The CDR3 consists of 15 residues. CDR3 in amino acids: CASSIEGSSYNEQFF. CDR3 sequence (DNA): TGTGCCAGTAGTATTGAAGGGAGCTCCTACAATGAGCAGTTCTTC.

The CDR3 is CASSLVPGTQETQYF. The CDR3 DNA sequence: TGCGCCAGCAGCTTGGTGCCAGGAACACAAGAGACCCAGTACTTC. The rearrangement joins TRBV5-1 to TRBJ2-5; D not resolved. CDR1 is SGHRS, CDR2 YFSETQ, per germline. The CDR3 totals 15 residues. The V and J ends lost 0 bases and 2 bases respectively, with 11 bases between them. The full variable domain, in which reference TRBV5-1 and TRBJ2-5 provide the parts outside the CDR3, is KAGVTQTPRYLIKTRGQQVTLSCSPISGHRSVSWYQQTPGQGLQFLFEYFSETQRNKGNFPGRFSGRQFSNSRSEMNVSTLELGDSALYLCASSLVPGTQETQYFGPGTRLLVL.

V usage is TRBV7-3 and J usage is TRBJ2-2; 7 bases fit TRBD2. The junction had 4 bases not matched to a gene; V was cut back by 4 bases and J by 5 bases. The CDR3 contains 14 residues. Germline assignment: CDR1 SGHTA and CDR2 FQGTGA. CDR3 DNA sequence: TGTGCCAGCAGCTGGGGGGAGGGGACCGGGGAGCTGTTTTTT. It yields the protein CASSWGEGTGELFF.

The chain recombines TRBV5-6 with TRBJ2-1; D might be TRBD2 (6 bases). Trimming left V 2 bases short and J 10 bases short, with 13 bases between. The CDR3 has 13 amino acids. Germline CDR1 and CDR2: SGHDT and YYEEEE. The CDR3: CASSFPGDWEQFF. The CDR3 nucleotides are TGTGCCAGCAGCTTCCCGGGAGATTGGGAGCAGTTCTTC.

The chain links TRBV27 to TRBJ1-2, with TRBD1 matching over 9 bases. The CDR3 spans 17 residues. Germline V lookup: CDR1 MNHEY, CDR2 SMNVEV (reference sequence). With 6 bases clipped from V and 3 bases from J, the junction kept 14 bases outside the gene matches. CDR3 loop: CASSYTGTGLVDYGYTF. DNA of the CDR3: TGTGCCAGCAGCTACACCGGGACAGGGCTCGTCGACTATGGCTACACCTTC.

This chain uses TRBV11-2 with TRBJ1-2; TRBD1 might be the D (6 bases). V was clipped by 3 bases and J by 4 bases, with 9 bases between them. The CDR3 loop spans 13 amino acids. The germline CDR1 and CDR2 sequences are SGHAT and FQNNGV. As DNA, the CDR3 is TGTGCCAGCAGCTTCGGACAGACCTATGGCTACACCTTC. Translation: CASSFGQTYGYTF.

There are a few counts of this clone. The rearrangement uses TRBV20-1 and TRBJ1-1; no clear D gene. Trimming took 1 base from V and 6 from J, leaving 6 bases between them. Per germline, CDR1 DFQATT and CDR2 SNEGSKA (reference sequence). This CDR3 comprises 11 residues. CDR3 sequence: CSARGEAEAFF. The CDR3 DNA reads TGCAGTGCTAGAGGAGAGGCTGAAGCTTTCTTT.

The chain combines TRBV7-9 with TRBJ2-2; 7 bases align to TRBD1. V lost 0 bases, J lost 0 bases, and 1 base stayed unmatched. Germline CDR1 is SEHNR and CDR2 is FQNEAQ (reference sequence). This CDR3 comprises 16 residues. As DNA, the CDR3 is TGTGCCAGCAGCTTAGCCGGGACAGCGAACACCGGGGAGCTGTTTTTT. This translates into CASSLAGTANTGELFF.

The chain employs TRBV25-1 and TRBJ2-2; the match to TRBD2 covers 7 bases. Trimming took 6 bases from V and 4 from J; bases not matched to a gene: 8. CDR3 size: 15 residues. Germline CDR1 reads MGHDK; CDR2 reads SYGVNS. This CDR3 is CASSFTSVGTGELFF. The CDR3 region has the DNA TGTGCCAGCAGCTTCACTAGCGTTGGCACCGGGGAGCTGTTTTTT. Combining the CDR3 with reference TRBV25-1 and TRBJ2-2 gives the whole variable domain EADIYQTPRYLVIGTGKKITLECSQTMGHDKMYWYQQDPGMELHLIHYSYGVNSTEKGDLSSESTVSRIRTEHFPLTLESARPSHTSQYLCASSFTSVGTGELFFGEGSRLTVL.

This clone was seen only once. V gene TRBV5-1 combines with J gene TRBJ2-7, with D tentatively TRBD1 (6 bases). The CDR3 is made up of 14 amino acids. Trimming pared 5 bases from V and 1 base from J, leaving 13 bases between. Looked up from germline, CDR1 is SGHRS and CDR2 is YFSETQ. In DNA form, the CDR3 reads TGCGCCAGCAGGGCACGAGGACAGTCCTACGAGCAGTACTTC. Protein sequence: CASRARGQSYEQYF.

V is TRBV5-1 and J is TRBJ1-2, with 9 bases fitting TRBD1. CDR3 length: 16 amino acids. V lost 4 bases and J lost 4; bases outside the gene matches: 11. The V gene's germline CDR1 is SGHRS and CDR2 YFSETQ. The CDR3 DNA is TGCGCCAGCAGCCCCACTCCCGGGACAGGGCTCTATGGCTACACCTTC. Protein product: CASSPTPGTGLYGYTF.

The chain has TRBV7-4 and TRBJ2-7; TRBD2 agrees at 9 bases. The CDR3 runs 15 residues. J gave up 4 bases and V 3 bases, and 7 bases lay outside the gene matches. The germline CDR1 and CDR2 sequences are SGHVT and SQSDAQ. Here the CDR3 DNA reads TGTGCCAGCAGCTTGGCTGAGCTAGCGGGGTACGAGCAGTACTTC. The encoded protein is CASSLAELAGYEQYF.

CDR3 amino acids: CASRTSGYYEQYF. The CDR3 DNA is TGTGCCAGCCGGACTAGCGGATACTACGAGCAGTACTTC. This chain joins TRBV6-5 and TRBJ2-7, with TRBD2 matching 10 bases. The CDR3 covers 13 residues. The junction had 4 bases not matched to a gene; V was cut back by 8 bases and J by 3 bases. Germline assignment: CDR1 MNHEY and CDR2 SVGAGI.

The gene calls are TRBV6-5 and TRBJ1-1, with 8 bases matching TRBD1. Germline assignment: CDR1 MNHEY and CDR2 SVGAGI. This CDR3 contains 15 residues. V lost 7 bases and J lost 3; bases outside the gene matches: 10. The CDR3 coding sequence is TGTGCCAGCACTCTCTTGACAGGGGTGGACACTGAAGCTTTCTTT. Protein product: CASTLLTGVDTEAFF.

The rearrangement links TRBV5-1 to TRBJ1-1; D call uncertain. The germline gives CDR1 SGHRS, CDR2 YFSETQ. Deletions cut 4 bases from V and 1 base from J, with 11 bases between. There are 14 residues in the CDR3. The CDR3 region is CASSLTRGNTEAFF. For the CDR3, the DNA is TGCGCCAGCAGCCTGACTCGGGGGAACACTGAAGCTTTCTTT.

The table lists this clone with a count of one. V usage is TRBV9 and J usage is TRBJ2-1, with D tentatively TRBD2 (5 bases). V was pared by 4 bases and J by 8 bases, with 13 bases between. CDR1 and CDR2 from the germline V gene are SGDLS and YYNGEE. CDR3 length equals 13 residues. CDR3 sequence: CASSLAFRDEQFF. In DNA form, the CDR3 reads TGTGCCAGCAGCCTAGCCTTTCGCGATGAGCAGTTCTTC.